This TCR beta chain was captured by sequencing in a study of regulatory T cells in long-lasting Graves disease. This clonotype was counted only a few times. V was pared by 5 bases and J by 1 base, with 6 bases between. The germline CDR1 and CDR2 sequences are SGHTA and FQGNSA. The CDR3 covers 13 residues. Sample time point: persistent/refractory GD, antithyroid drugs over 5 years with positive TRAb. After RNA was extracted from PBMCs, the TCR library was made from it. Into tubes containing EDTA, nine milliliters of peripheral blood were drawn. The TCR beta library used iRepertoire HTBI primers with Arm-PCR amplification of CDR3. TCRdb analysed the multiplex PCR reads with MiXCR anew, one entry per CDR3 protein. The table has a few hundred thousand distinct CDR3 sequences, roughly 21% seen once.

The source of this sequence is a female donor with Graves disease. V usage is TRBV7-2 and J usage is TRBJ2-1, with D perhaps TRBD2 (5 bases). The source was peripheral blood mononuclear cells (PBMCs), collected when the disease was refractory, from a patient treated with antithyroid drugs. CDR3 loop: CASSEGSYNEQFF. The CDR3 DNA reads TGTGCCAGCAGCGAGGGTTCCTACAATGAGCAGTTCTTC.